This T cell receptor (beta chain) was sequenced during a study of beta chain features in type 1 diabetes (dated by TCRdb to between 2018 and 2020). Concerning the study at large: No differences in mean age, gender distribution, total cell number or subset yield were found between patients and healthy donors. A total of 107,917,701 sorted cells were examined across all samples, and the number of cells per subset was strongly correlated with RNA yield. In the study, recently diagnosed type 1 diabetes patients and matched healthy donors were compared on the TCRB repertoires of their sorted circulating CD4+ T cell subsets. Regulatory and stem cell-like memory subsets were obtained from only 8 patients and about 8 healthy donors, while naive and central memory subsets were obtained from all 28 donors. What the research found in general, with its limitations: Fewer insertions and more nucleotide deletions at VDJ recombination sites were observed in patients with type 1 diabetes, implying thymic rearrangement abnormalities. Naive, central memory and regulatory TCRB repertoires appeared to be more alike among patients than among healthy donors. Because the HLA sub-analyses included only small numbers of individuals, any influence of HLA type on TCRB rearrangement was left unresolved. A moderate but significant shortening of TCRB CDR3 length was observed in type 1 diabetes patients in all four CD4+ subsets. Because cDNA rather than genomic DNA was sequenced, highly expressing activated cells could have been over-represented, although no difference in activation and CD3 levels was found between groups. Shorter templates might have been favored by PCR, but patient and control samples were amplified and corrected together, so both groups would have been affected equally by any skew.

This clone appeared a few times. What this receptor recognizes is not known. One base away there is no much larger clone; base qualities are not given. Sequences SNHLY (CDR1) and FYNNEI (CDR2) are obtained from the germline V gene. Here V drops 7 bases and J drops 5 bases, and the junction holds 6 bases not matched to any gene. The CDR3, from cysteine to phenylalanine, totals 14 residues. Kept here is only the CDR3 DNA, which spans 42 bases and is read in frame from base 1. The High Capacity cDNA Reverse Transcription Kit was used to reverse transcribe all of the isolated RNA, meaning that expressed TCRB transcripts were what got sequenced. Naive, central memory and regulatory T cell samples underwent deep immunoSEQ sequencing, averaging around 3.9 million total reads per sample. Sorted cells were lysed in RLT buffer, and RNA was extracted using DNase-treated RNeasy Micro or Mini kits according to cell number. To prevent cross-contamination, each cell subset was processed individually, whereas patient and healthy donor samples were processed jointly. The immunoSEQ multiplex PCR was used to amplify TCRB sequences from cDNA, yielding 87-bp fragments that span the CDR3 region. Sequencing of the amplicons was done on the Illumina HiSeq platform. The source study handled its data this way. PCR bias was corrected computationally using synthetic template baselines, and reads within Hamming distance 2 were collapsed, with unmergeable singletons discarded. Reads were aligned against IMGT so that V, D and J genes, CDR3 length and insertions or deletions at six rearrangement sites could be assigned. Within each subset, clonotype counts were normalized to sorted cell number, after which true diversity and Gini coefficients were computed with the tcR R package. Repertoire sharing was quantified using the overlap coefficient calculated on TCRB nucleotide sequences. Out-of-frame TCRB sequences from naive cells were analyzed as a proxy for the pre-selection repertoire. The immuneACCESS repertoire file appears here via TCRdb, limited to in-frame rearrangements. These files lack a portion of the clones; in checked studies, under half of the deficit traces to unresolved V genes, and the cause of the others is not known. Clone size and V and J calls were adopted from that table, with D and trimming inferred from the DNA. This sample comprises around 300,000 clones, over 14% of them detected only once. The top ten clones comprise around 0.015% of the sample.

Each donor gave one peripheral blood draw, averaging around 120 mL, which was collected into heparinised tubes. A BD FACSAria II and a panel including CD45RO, CCR7, CD25, CD127, CD95 and CD27 were used to sort naive, central memory, regulatory and stem cell-like memory CD4+ T cells. A purity above 98% was achieved for all sorted populations. PBMCs were isolated immediately by Lymphoprep density gradient centrifugation and stained directly without culture. So that batch effects would be minimized, each experiment stained and sorted samples in pairs, pairing one healthy donor with one patient. The chain joins TRBV2 to TRBJ1-5; TRBD1 matches 9 bases in the middle. The origin of this receptor is a man aged 18 to 30 with type 1 diabetes. The sample comprised naive CD4+ T cells from blood. This specimen's cell subset or site label, interpreted: true naive CD4+ T cells. The CDR3 loop reads CASTRTGEYQPQHF. The sequenced DNA is TGTGCCAGCACTCGGACAGGGGAGTATCAGCCCCAGCATTTT.